This T cell receptor (beta chain) was captured by sequencing in a study of follicular helper T cells after annual influenza vaccination. Time point given: 2013-2014 season, 7 days after vaccination. Only a few counts were recorded for this clone. Other nucleotide sequences in the sample specify the same CDR3. The table came from immunoSEQ multiplex PCR; TCRdb's copy has only in-frame clones and leaves some out. Here the sample spans about 720 clones, roughly 65% being singletons. The V and J ends lost 3 bases and 6 bases, in that order; junction bases with no gene match: 4. CDR1 SGHRS and CDR2 YFSETQ come from the germline V gene. The length of the CDR3 is 14 residues.

The specimen comprised CXCR5+ CD38+ circulating T follicular helper cells from blood, sampled 7 days after influenza vaccination. Sample subset: circulating Tfh, non-naive CD4+CXCR5+PD-1+ (ICOS+CD38+ or ICOS-CD38-). The rearrangement joins TRBV5-1 to TRBJ2-7; TRBD2 agrees at 12 bases. The receptor was isolated from an adult who received the influenza vaccine. The CDR3 loop reads CASSWTSGVTEQYF. In DNA, the CDR3 is TGCGCCAGCAGCTGGACTAGCGGGGTCACCGAGCAGTACTTC.